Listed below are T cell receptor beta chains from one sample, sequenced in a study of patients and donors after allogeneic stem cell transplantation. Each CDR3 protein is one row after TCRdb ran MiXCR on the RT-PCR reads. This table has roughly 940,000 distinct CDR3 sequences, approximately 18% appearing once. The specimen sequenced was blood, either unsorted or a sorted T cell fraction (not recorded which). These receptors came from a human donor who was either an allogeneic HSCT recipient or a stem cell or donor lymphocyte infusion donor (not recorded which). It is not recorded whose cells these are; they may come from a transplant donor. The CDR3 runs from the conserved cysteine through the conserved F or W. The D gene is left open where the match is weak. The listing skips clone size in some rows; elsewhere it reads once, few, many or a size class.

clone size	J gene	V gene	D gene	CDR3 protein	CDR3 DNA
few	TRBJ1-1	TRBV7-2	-	CAGGVQSSSEAFF	TGTGCCGGCGGAGTCCAGAGTTCGTCTGAAGCTTTCTTT
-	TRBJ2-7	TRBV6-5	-	CASSYGSLQTSYEQYF	TGTGCCAGCAGTTACGGGAGCCTACAGACCTCCTACGAGCAGTACTTC
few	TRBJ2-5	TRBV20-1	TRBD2	CSAPPGLAGGGETQYF	TGCAGTGCCCCACCGGGACTAGCGGGAGGGGGAGAGACCCAGTACTTC
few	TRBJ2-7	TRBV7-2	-	CASSGPRQISYEQYF	TGTGCCAGCAGCGGACCCCGACAGATCTCCTACGAGCAGTACTTC
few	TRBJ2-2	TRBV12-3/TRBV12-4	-	CASTSVQGYTGELFF	TGTGCCAGCACCTCAGTACAGGGTTACACCGGGGAGCTGTTTTTT
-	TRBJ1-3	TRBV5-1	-	CASSSDPFGPTIYF	TGCGCCAGCAGCTCTGACCCGTTCGGGCCGACCATATATTTT
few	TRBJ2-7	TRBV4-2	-	CASSGGRGNHEQYF	TGTGCCAGCAGCGGGGGCAGGGGAAACCACGAGCAGTACTTC
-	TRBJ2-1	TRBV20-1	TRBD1	CSARDGQGKFF	TGCAGTGCTAGAGACGGACAGGGGAAGTTCTTC
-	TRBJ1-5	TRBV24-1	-	CATSGRGGQPQHF	TGTGCCACCAGTGGTAGGGGCGGTCAGCCCCAGCATTTT
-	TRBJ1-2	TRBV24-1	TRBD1	CATSDPQGGYGYTF	TGTGCCACCAGTGACCCTCAGGGGGGGTATGGCTACACCTTC
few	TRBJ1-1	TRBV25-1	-	CASSEYRGLTTEAFF	TGTGCCAGCAGTGAATATAGGGGCTTGACGACTGAAGCTTTCTTT
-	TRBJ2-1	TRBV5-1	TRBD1	CASSLFDRGPNEQFF	TGCGCCAGCAGCTTATTCGACAGGGGGCCCAATGAGCAGTTCTTC
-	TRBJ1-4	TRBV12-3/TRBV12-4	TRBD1	CASRPKGRGITNEKLFF	TGTGCCAGCAGACCAAAGGGCAGGGGGATAACTAATGAAAAACTGTTTTTT
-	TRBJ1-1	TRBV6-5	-	CASKGAAEAFF	TGTGCCAGCAAGGGAGCAGCTGAAGCTTTCTTT
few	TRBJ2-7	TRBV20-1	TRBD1	CSAPDRGYEQYF	TGCAGTGCTCCAGACAGGGGGTACGAGCAGTACTTC
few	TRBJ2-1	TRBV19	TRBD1	CAAGTGPYNEQFF	TGTGCCGCCGGGACAGGCCCATACAATGAGCAGTTCTTC
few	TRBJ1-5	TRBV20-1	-	CSGKGRAFNQPQHF	TGCAGTGGGAAGGGCCGGGCGTTCAATCAGCCCCAGCATTTT
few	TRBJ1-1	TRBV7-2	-	CASSLGGTAHTEAFF	TGTGCCAGCAGCTTAGGCGGGACGGCACACACTGAAGCTTTCTTT
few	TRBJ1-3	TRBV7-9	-	CASSPDRGTWNTIYF	TGTGCCAGCAGCCCAGATAGGGGGACGTGGAACACCATATATTTT
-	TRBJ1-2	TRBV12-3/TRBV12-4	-	CASSLGTPLGRGYTF	TGTGCCAGCAGTTTAGGGACACCGCTCGGTCGTGGCTACACCTTC
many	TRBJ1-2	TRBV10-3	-	CAITQGAVYTF	TGTGCCATCACCCAAGGGGCAGTCTACACCTTC
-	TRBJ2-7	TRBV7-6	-	CASSLSGDSSYEQYF	TGTGCCAGCAGCTTATCGGGCGACAGTTCCTACGAGCAGTACTTC
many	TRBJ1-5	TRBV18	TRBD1	CASSHGTGLNQPQHF	TGTGCCAGCTCACACGGGACAGGGCTCAATCAGCCCCAGCATTTT
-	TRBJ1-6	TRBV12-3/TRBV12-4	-	CASSLGGISYNSPLHF	TGTGCCAGCAGTTTAGGAGGGATCTCCTATAATTCACCCCTCCACTTT
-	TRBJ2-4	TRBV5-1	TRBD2	CASSLEGLAGGLRAKNIQYF	TGCGCCAGCAGCCTCGAGGGACTAGCGGGAGGGTTGAGGGCCAAAAACATTCAGTACTTC
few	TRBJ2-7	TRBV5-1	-	CASRKPGAYEQYF	TGCGCCAGCAGAAAGCCAGGGGCCTACGAGCAGTACTTC
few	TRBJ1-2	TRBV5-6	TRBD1	CASSWDSRANYGYTF	TGTGCCAGCAGCTGGGACAGCCGGGCTAACTATGGCTACACCTTC
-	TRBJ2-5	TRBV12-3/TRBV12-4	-	CASSDQGGRTQYF	TGTGCCAGCAGTGACCAGGGAGGTCGGACCCAGTACTTC
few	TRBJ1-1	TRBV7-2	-	CASSLARAGEAFF	TGTGCCAGCAGCTTAGCTCGAGCAGGGGAAGCTTTCTTT
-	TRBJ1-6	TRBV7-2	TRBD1	CASSDRDRGFGSPLHF	TGTGCCAGCAGTGACCGGGACAGGGGTTTCGGGTCACCCCTCCACTTT
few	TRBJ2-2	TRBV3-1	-	CASSQEALASGELFF	TGTGCCAGCAGCCAAGAGGCGCTAGCGAGCGGGGAGCTGTTTTTT
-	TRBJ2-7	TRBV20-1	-	CSAPGHLYEQYF	TGCAGTGCCCCGGGACACCTCTACGAGCAGTACTTC
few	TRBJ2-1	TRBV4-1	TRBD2	CASSQDRTSGSTISYNEQFF	TGCGCCAGCAGCCAAGATCGCACTAGCGGATCTACTATCTCCTACAATGAGCAGTTCTTC
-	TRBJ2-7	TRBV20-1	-	CSAPGKESYEQYF	TGCAGTGCTCCGGGGAAGGAGTCCTACGAGCAGTACTTC
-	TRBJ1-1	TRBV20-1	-	CRPGHPNTEAFF	TGCAGACCGGGACACCCGAACACTGAAGCTTTCTTT
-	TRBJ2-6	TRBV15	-	CATSRGQGIKSGANVLTF	TGTGCCACCAGCAGAGGTCAGGGGATCAAATCTGGGGCCAACGTCCTGACTTTC
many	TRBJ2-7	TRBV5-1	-	CASSLVGGYEQYF	TGTGCCAGCAGCTTAGTAGGGGGCTACGAGCAGTACTTC